One and the same sample provided the 9 T cell receptor beta chains below, sequenced in a study of cytomegalovirus exposure and HLA in healthy donors. PCR employed 60 Vbeta and 13 Jbeta primers. Sequencing was performed with immunoSEQ multiplex PCR; in TCRdb, only in-frame clones are kept and a portion is missing. Altogether approximately 150,000 clones are present, under 80% being singletons, with the ten largest covering 3.5% to 5%. The specimen sequenced was PBMCs. The receptors originated from a man aged 40-50 years in good health and CMV-seronegative.

J is TRBJ2-3 and V is TRBV4-1, with 9 bases aligning to TRBD2. The CDR3 covers 17 residues. Trimming cost V 0 bases and J 2 bases; bases outside gene matches: 6. Germline CDR1 and CDR2: MGHRA and YSYEKL. CDR3 coding DNA: TGCGCCAGCAGCCAAGAGTGGCTAGCGGGGAACACAGATACGCAGTATTTT. It translates to CASSQEWLAGNTDTQYF.

This rearrangement joins TRBV27 to TRBJ2-7, with 7 bases matching TRBD1. With V trimmed by 4 bases and J by 1 base, 7 bases remained unmatched. The CDR3 is 15 residues long. The germline CDR1 and CDR2 sequences are MNHEY and SMNVEV (reference sequence). CDR3 amino acids: CASSSSSTGSYEQYF. CDR3 nucleotide sequence: TGTGCCAGCAGTTCATCATCGACAGGGTCCTACGAGCAGTACTTC.

The chain uses TRBV5-4 and TRBJ2-3; weak D call: TRBD2 (5 bases). This CDR3 spans 13 amino acids. Germline CDR1 and CDR2: SGHNT and YYREEE (reference sequence). The germline V and J ends were trimmed by 5 bases and 2 bases, with 9 bases remaining between them. The CDR3 region has the DNA TGTGCCAGCAGAAGCGGATCCACAGATACGCAGTATTTT. Protein sequence: CASRSGSTDTQYF.

The chain couples TRBV6-5 to TRBJ1-2, with a possible D match to TRBD1 (6 bases). The CDR3 contains 13 residues. The V and J ends lost 6 bases and 8 bases respectively, with 16 bases between them. The germline CDR1 and CDR2 sequences are MNHEY and SVGAGI. This CDR3 is CASRNPGGRGYTF. CDR3 DNA sequence: TGTGCCAGCAGAAACCCGGGGGGCCGAGGCTACACCTTC.

V and J are TRBV30 and TRBJ1-1; TRBD1 might be the D (5 bases). Germline V gene sequence: CDR1 GTSNPN, CDR2 SVGIG (reference sequence). The CDR3 runs to 11 residues. V was clipped by 2 bases and J by 7 bases, with 8 bases between them. The CDR3 DNA follows: TGTGCCTGGAGTCAGGGCGATGAAGCTTTCTTT. Translating it yields CAWSQGDEAFF.

This chain connects TRBV5-1 to TRBJ2-3, with 7 nucleotides matching TRBD2. CDR3 length: 17 amino acids. V lost 3 bases, J lost 3 bases, and 13 bases stayed unmatched. Germline V gene data show CDR1 as SGHRS and CDR2 as YFSETQ. The CDR3: CASSSYPSGLGTDTQYF. CDR3 bases: TGCGCCAGCAGCTCCTACCCGTCCGGACTAGGGACAGATACGCAGTATTTT.

This clone was counted between two and nine times. This chain connects TRBV11-2 to TRBJ2-1, with D maybe TRBD2 (6 bases). CDR1 is SGHAT, CDR2 FQNNGV, per germline. The CDR3 sequence is 16 residues long. The V and J ends lost 5 bases and 3 bases respectively, with 17 bases between them. The CDR3 DNA is TGTGCCAGCAGCAGGGTAATGGGGGGACGCTACAATGAGCAGTTCTTC. Protein sequence: CASSRVMGGRYNEQFF.

V and J are TRBV7-2 and TRBJ1-4; D gene ambiguous. V was shortened by 1 base and J by 8 bases, with 8 bases between the two germline ends. Germline CDR1 and CDR2: SGHTA and FQGNSA. The CDR3 is made up of 13 amino acids. CDR3 DNA: TGTGCCAGCAGCTTAGGCAGGAGGGAAAAACTGTTTTTT. Translation gives CASSLGRREKLFF.

This chain uses TRBV5-1 with TRBJ2-1; TRBD1 matches at 7 bases. This CDR3 is built from 16 residues. The V and J ends lost 0 bases and 1 base, in that order; junction bases with no gene match: 4. Germline CDR1 is SGHRS and CDR2 is YFSETQ. The CDR3 DNA is TGCGCCAGCAGCTTGGGGTGGGACAGTTCCTACAATGAGCAGTTCTTC. This codes for CASSLGWDSSYNEQFF. Using reference TRBV5-1 and TRBJ2-1 for the parts outside the CDR3, the full variable domain is KAGVTQTPRYLIKTRGQQVTLSCSPISGHRSVSWYQQTPGQGLQFLFEYFSETQRNKGNFPGRFSGRQFSNSRSEMNVSTLELGDSALYLCASSLGWDSSYNEQFFGPGTRLTVL.